This T cell receptor beta chain stems from a study of cytomegalovirus exposure and HLA in healthy donors. Trimming pared 7 bases from V and 4 bases from J, leaving 11 bases between. CDR3 length equals 13 residues. Germline V gene sequence: CDR1 MNHEY, CDR2 SVGAGI. PCR used 60 Vbeta primers and 13 Jbeta primers. Sequencing was performed with immunoSEQ multiplex PCR; in TCRdb, only in-frame clones are kept and a portion is missing. The table lists roughly 110,000 clones, 81% of them singletons. This clone is a singleton in its sample. This sequence originates from a man aged 30 to 39 in good health and CMV-seronegative. Sequences were obtained from PBMCs. The chain combines TRBV6-5 with TRBJ2-1, with D perhaps TRBD1 (6 bases). CDR3 residues: CASTRQDYNEQFF. The CDR3 DNA reads as TGTGCCAGCACTAGACAGGATTACAATGAGCAGTTCTTC.